This TCR beta chain was identified in a study of T cell responses to AZD1222 COVID-19 vaccine. Study-wide background: Pooling covered second doses at about 4 or about 12 weeks.

Germline assignment: CDR1 MDHEN and CDR2 SYDVKM. The CDR3 runs 16 residues. V was pared by 1 base and J by 0 bases, with 12 bases between. This clone was observed a single time. TCRdb's copy holds only in-frame clones and misses some; the assay was immunoSEQ multiplex PCR. Of around 130,000 clones listed, 93% are singletons. The chain joins TRBV28 to TRBJ2-5; perhaps TRBD2 as D (7 bases). The input for sequencing was peripheral blood, taken on day 0 of AZD1222 vaccination. The clonotype was recovered from an adult in good health. The chain's CDR3 is CASSLYQGRDQETQYF. As DNA, the CDR3 is TGTGCCAGCAGTTTATACCAGGGGAGGGACCAAGAGACCCAGTACTTC.